The clone carrying this TCR beta chain was counted ten times or more. Its target is unknown. These data belong to a study of prognosis after radiotherapy for stage I lung cancer. Study overall: Oligometastatic NSCLC after surgical resection of the primary tumor was present in 4 to 6 patients, while newly diagnosed primary stage I lung tumors were present in roughly 14. For radiotherapy, patients got SBRT split into 3 to 5 fractions, giving a biologically effective dose of at least 100 Gy. After radiotherapy, distant metastases were seen in a handful of patients (median roughly 7 months), and no significant progression was seen in roughly 15. Study-level findings and limits: Some TCR clones were expanded. Whether these clones were tumor-specific was not determined.

Two rounds of multiplex PCR amplified TCR beta CDR3 from genomic DNA. The use of primers specific to each TRBV and TRBJ gene characterized first-round PCR. TCRdb used MiXCR to reprocess the multiplex PCR reads, holding one entry per CDR3 protein. The table lists roughly 14,000 distinct CDR3 sequences, 25% to 30% of them singletons, with under 15% in the top ten. Deletions cut 2 bases from V and 5 bases from J, with 21 bases between. The germline V gene encodes CDR1 KGHSH and CDR2 LQKENI. The CDR3 contains 17 residues. The sequenced sample was PBMCs, obtained before or after stereotactic body radiation therapy (not recorded which). This clonotype originated in a donor aged 50 or older with non-small cell lung cancer. V usage is TRBV18 and J usage is TRBJ2-5, with D maybe TRBD1 (6 bases). The CDR3 spells CASSPVDRQLGKETQYF. The CDR3 nucleotides read TGTGCCAGCTCACCAGTCGACAGGCAGCTCGGCAAGGAGACCCAGTACTTC.